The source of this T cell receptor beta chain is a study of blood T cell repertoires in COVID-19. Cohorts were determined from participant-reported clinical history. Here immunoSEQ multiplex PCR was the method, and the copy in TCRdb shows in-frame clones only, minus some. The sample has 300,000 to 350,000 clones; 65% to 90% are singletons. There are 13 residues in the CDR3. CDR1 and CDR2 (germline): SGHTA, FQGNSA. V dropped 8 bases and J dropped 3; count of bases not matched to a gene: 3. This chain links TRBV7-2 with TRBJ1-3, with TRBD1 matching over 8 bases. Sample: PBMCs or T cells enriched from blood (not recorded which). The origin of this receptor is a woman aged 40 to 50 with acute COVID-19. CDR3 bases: TGTGCCAGCGTGACAGGGGTTGGAAACACCATATATTTT. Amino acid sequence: CASVTGVGNTIYF.